This T cell receptor beta chain emerged from a study of identical twins. This clonotype was seen only a few times. The CDR3 contains 16 residues. Germline lookup yields CDR1 SGHRS and CDR2 YFSETQ. V gave up 0 bases and J gave up 3 bases; unmatched junction bases: 5. TCRdb reprocessed the 5' RACE reads with MiXCR, giving one entry per CDR3 protein. The sample consists of fewer than 800,000 distinct CDR3 sequences, roughly 7.2% of them appearing once. These same records also appear under a second study, on yellow fever vaccine responses in identical twins.

The sequencing input was PBMCs. The receptor was isolated from a young woman in good health. The chain is built from TRBV5-1 and TRBJ2-2, with 7 bases matching TRBD1. The CDR3 reads CASSLVGGLDTGELFF. Here the CDR3 DNA reads TGCGCCAGCAGCTTGGTAGGGGGCCTTGACACCGGGGAGCTGTTTTTT.